The T cell receptor (beta chain) described here comes from a study of shared clonotypes between healthy human individuals (dated by TCRdb to 2020 to 2021). Looking at the study overall: A few men and a couple of women, aged 18 to 49 years, made up the cohort. Per donor, three plates each were used for CD4 naive and CD4 memory, two for CD8 naive, and one for CD8 memory. To estimate repertoire size and how much clonotype sharing occurs between individuals, the study deeply sequenced the blood TCR repertoires of a handful of healthy adults. To increase sequencing depth and limit assay-specific biases, different laboratories used diverse techniques to prepare libraries and sequence TCR repertoires. Each donor's leukapheresis produced roughly between roughly 0.85 and 10 billion PBMCs.

Donors were healthy HIV-negative adults with no recently reported acute infections or vaccinations. Every donor was a Caucasian adult residing in Nashville, Tennessee, USA. CD4+ T cells were enriched by magnetic negative selection, after which naive cells were positively selected on CD45RA and the negative fraction was taken as the memory subset. Blood was collected by leukapheresis, and PBMCs were isolated by Ficoll-Histopaque density gradient centrifugation and then cryopreserved in liquid nitrogen vapor phase. Purity and quantity of every magnetically sorted T cell population were checked by analytical flow cytometry. Genomic DNA was isolated from every sorted fraction and measured by UV absorbance on a Nanodrop 2000c. As to this clone: What antigen it recognizes has not been identified. No much larger clone exists at a distance of one base, and base qualities are not known.

Taken from cysteine to phenylalanine, the CDR3 has 12 residues. Just CDR3 DNA is preserved here, 36 bases in frame from base 1. Deletion took 0 bases off V and 7 bases off J, with a span of 7 bases between the germline ends. CDR1 SGDLS and CDR2 YYNGEE are derived from the germline V gene. Broad study findings and their caveats: Compared with non-shared clonotypes, clonotypes shared by all four sorted-subset donors had higher generation probabilities. Rarefaction of sorted-subset datasets indicated incomplete sequencing despite the large sequencing depth. Sampling was limited to blood, and TCR repertoires in tissue likely differ from TCR repertoires in blood. Estimated clonotype richness was generally larger for naive than for memory subsets. The genetic and exposure-history diversity represented was limited by the small number of donors. Sharing across four donors was observed for around 5% of naive CD4, 3% to 3.5% of naive CD8, over 2% of memory CD4, and around 0.4% of memory CD8 clonotypes. Based on pairwise subsampling, the degree of clonotype sharing among donors was expected to be affected by sequencing depth.

Using the deep immunoSEQ assay, multiplex PCR amplified TCR CDR3 regions from genomic DNA. For each cell subset, the extracted genomic DNA was distributed evenly across all wells of several immunoSEQ 96-well plates, and each plate served as one replicate. For sorted subsets, approximately 210 ng of genomic DNA, equivalent to roughly 30,000 T cell genomes, went into each replicate PCR. The purified libraries were quantified using a Qubit 3.0 fluorometer, sized with a Bioanalyzer 2100, and then quantified again using the KAPA Library Quantification kit. A separate single-read 150-cycle Illumina NextSeq 550 flow cell was used to sequence each immunoSEQ 96-well plate. In the authors' own workflow: Because the immunoSEQ output included only junctional sequences and no quality scores, the filtering could not be the same as the filtering used for full-length reads. Sequences were annotated with PyIR, a Python wrapper for IgBLAST v1.9, using IMGT germline references to assign V/J genes and CDR3. Reads with weak V/J assignments (E-value above 1e-6), missing CDR3, stop codons, out-of-frame junctions, or ambiguous translated residues were removed. A V3J clonotype was defined by an identical inferred V gene, J gene, and CDR3 amino acid sequence. Percentage overlap between repertoires was calculated by dividing the number of shared unique clonotypes by the size of the smaller repertoire. Repertoire richness was assessed with RTK rarefaction, the Chao1 estimator, and Recon v2.1 estimates of unobserved clonotypes. OLGA was used to compute generation probabilities for all TCRbeta clonotypes that the gDNA method yielded from several donors. TCRdb took over this immuneACCESS table, retaining in-frame rearrangements with V and J assigned. Such tables are incomplete; in checked studies, under half of the missing clones stem from an unresolved V gene, and the remainder is unexplained. The D gene and trimming were derived from the DNA, and the V and J assignments and clone size from that table. Within this sample are approximately 2.4 million clones, with around 95% of them counted one time only. The ten most abundant clones make up 0.1% to 0.15% of the sample.

The TCR was taken from a man aged 18 to 35 in good health. The sample comprised naive CD4+ T cells sorted from blood. This specimen's cell subset or site label, interpreted: CD45RA+ positively selected. The sequence links TRBV9 to TRBJ2-5; the D gene is perhaps TRBD1, from 5 matching bases. The base sequence is TGTGCCAGCAGCGTAGAAAGGGGGACCCAGTACTTC. Its protein is CASSVERGTQYF.